This T cell receptor (beta chain) was identified during a study of shared clonotypes between healthy human individuals. In the source study's methods: Owing to the provision of junction-only sequences devoid of quality scores by immunoSEQ, filtering differed. Produced via immunoSEQ multiplex PCR; TCRdb's table is partial and in-frame only. The DNA gave D and trimming, while V, J and clone size come from that table. The sample includes about 1 million clones, about 74% seen only once; the top ten take around 1.4%. The V gene's germline CDR1 is MGHRA and CDR2 YSYEKL. The CDR3 runs to 15 residues. Trimming took off 2 bases at V and 6 bases at J, with 13 bases between the two ends. The study drew all its donors from Caucasian adults living in Nashville, Tennessee.

The TCR originated in a man aged 18 to 30 in good health. Specimen: memory CD4+ T cells sorted from blood. The subset here: CD45RA-negative fraction. This rearrangement joins TRBV4-1 to TRBJ1-4; D possibly corresponds to TRBD1 (5 bases). The CDR3 loop reads CASSQFSKGDEKLFF. CDR3 nucleotide sequence: TGCGCCAGCAGCCAATTTTCCAAAGGGGATGAAAAACTGTTTTTT.